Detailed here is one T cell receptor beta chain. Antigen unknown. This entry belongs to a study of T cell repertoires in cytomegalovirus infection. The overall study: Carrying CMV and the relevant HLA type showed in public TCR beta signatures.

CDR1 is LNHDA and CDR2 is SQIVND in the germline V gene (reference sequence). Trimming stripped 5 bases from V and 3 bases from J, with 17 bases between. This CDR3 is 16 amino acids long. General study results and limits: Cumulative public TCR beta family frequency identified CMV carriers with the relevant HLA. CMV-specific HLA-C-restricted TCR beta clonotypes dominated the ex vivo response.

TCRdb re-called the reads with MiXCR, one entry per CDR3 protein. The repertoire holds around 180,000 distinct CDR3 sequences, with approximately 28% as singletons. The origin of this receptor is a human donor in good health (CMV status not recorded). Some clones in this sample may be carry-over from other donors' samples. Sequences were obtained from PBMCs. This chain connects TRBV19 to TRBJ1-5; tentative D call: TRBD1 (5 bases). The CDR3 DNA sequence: TGTGCCAGTAGTGTACTTGGGACGCGGAACAATCAGCCCCAGCATTTT. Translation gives CASSVLGTRNNQPQHF.